These T cell receptor beta chains were read from a single sample in a study of memory CD4+ T cells and cytomegalovirus serostatus. Sequencing was performed with immunoSEQ multiplex PCR; in TCRdb, only in-frame clones are kept and a portion is missing. This sample carries about 50,000 clones, approximately 83% of them seen once, and the ten largest clones take over 0.55%. What was sequenced was memory CD4+ T cells from blood. The source is an adult in good health and CMV-seronegative. The CDR3 runs from the conserved cysteine through the conserved F or W. Fields, in order: clone size, D gene, V gene, J gene, CDR3 protein, CDR3 DNA. The D gene is left open where the match is weak. The size of a clone is reported for some rows only, either as once, few or many, or as a class for expanded clones.

abundance: NA
d_gene: NA
v_gene: TRBV4-1
j_gene: TRBJ1-1
CDR3aa: CASSQAAGRDTEAFF
CDR3nt: TGCGCCAGCAGCCAAGCCGCCGGAAGGGACACTGAAGCTTTCTTT

abundance: NA
d_gene: NA
v_gene: TRBV6-1
j_gene: TRBJ1-1
CDR3aa: CASRIGTEAFF
CDR3nt: TGTGCCAGCAGAATCGGCACTGAAGCTTTCTTT

abundance: NA
d_gene: NA
v_gene: TRBV10-2
j_gene: TRBJ1-6
CDR3aa: CASSETQGNSPLHF
CDR3nt: TGCGCCAGCAGTGAGACACAAGGGAATTCACCCCTCCACTTT

abundance: few
d_gene: TRBD1
v_gene: TRBV19
j_gene: TRBJ1-2
CDR3aa: CASSSVQGANGYTF
CDR3nt: TGTGCCAGTAGTTCAGTTCAGGGGGCCAATGGCTACACCTTC

abundance: NA
d_gene: TRBD1
v_gene: TRBV10-3
j_gene: TRBJ1-3
CDR3aa: CAISGSGTGGNTIYF
CDR3nt: TGTGCCATCAGTGGCTCCGGGACAGGGGGAAACACCATATATTTT

abundance: NA
d_gene: NA
v_gene: TRBV7-2
j_gene: TRBJ1-2
CDR3aa: CASSRPTLTEYGYTF
CDR3nt: TGTGCCAGCAGCCGCCCCACTTTGACAGAGTATGGCTACACCTTC

abundance: NA
d_gene: TRBD2
v_gene: TRBV11-1
j_gene: TRBJ2-5
CDR3aa: CASSRGLAGPSPQETQYF
CDR3nt: TGTGCCAGCAGCAGGGGACTAGCGGGCCCGTCGCCCCAAGAGACCCAGTACTTC

abundance: NA
d_gene: TRBD1
v_gene: TRBV18
j_gene: TRBJ1-1
CDR3aa: CASSPSGQFAFF
CDR3nt: TGTGCCAGCTCACCTTCGGGACAGTTTGCTTTCTTT

abundance: NA
d_gene: TRBD1
v_gene: TRBV2
j_gene: TRBJ1-2
CDR3aa: CASSSGTDYGYTF
CDR3nt: TGTGCCAGCAGTTCCGGGACAGACTATGGCTACACCTTC

abundance: NA
d_gene: NA
v_gene: TRBV18
j_gene: TRBJ1-1
CDR3aa: CASSPGQTNTEAFF
CDR3nt: TGTGCCAGCTCACCGGGTCAGACGAACACTGAAGCTTTCTTT

abundance: NA
d_gene: NA
v_gene: TRBV11-2
j_gene: TRBJ2-1
CDR3aa: CASSLTPRGDNEQFF
CDR3nt: TGTGCCAGCAGCTTAACTCCGAGGGGGGACAATGAGCAGTTCTTC

abundance: NA
d_gene: NA
v_gene: TRBV5-1
j_gene: TRBJ2-5
CDR3aa: CASSLSPQETQYF
CDR3nt: TGCGCCAGCAGCTTGTCACCACAAGAGACCCAGTACTTC

abundance: NA
d_gene: TRBD1
v_gene: TRBV28
j_gene: TRBJ1-4
CDR3aa: CASSFQGANNEKLFF
CDR3nt: TGTGCCAGCAGTTTTCAGGGGGCCAATAATGAAAAACTGTTTTTT

abundance: NA
d_gene: NA
v_gene: TRBV11-3
j_gene: TRBJ2-1
CDR3aa: CASSSSRAGYNEQFF
CDR3nt: TGTGCCAGCAGCTCCTCTAGGGCCGGGTACAATGAGCAGTTCTTC

abundance: once
d_gene: NA
v_gene: TRBV2
j_gene: TRBJ2-5
CDR3aa: CASSLEETQYF
CDR3nt: TGTGCCAGCAGTCTCGAAGAGACCCAGTACTTC

abundance: NA
d_gene: NA
v_gene: TRBV18
j_gene: TRBJ2-7
CDR3aa: CASSPPSLPYEQYF
CDR3nt: TGTGCCAGCTCACCACCGTCGCTCCCCTACGAGCAGTACTTC

abundance: NA
d_gene: NA
v_gene: TRBV29-1
j_gene: TRBJ1-1
CDR3aa: CSVGIADTEAFF
CDR3nt: TGCAGCGTCGGTATAGCAGACACTGAAGCTTTCTTT

abundance: NA
d_gene: NA
v_gene: TRBV2
j_gene: TRBJ2-1
CDR3aa: CASGLGYNEQFF
CDR3nt: TGTGCCAGCGGACTTGGGTACAATGAGCAGTTCTTC

abundance: NA
d_gene: TRBD1
v_gene: TRBV6-1
j_gene: TRBJ2-7
CDR3aa: CASSGDRGYYEQYF
CDR3nt: TGTGCCAGCAGTGGGGACAGAGGATACTACGAGCAGTACTTC

abundance: NA
d_gene: TRBD2
v_gene: TRBV7-3
j_gene: TRBJ2-3
CDR3aa: CASSTSGGPTDTQYF
CDR3nt: TGTGCCAGCAGCACTAGCGGGGGGCCCACAGATACGCAGTATTTT

abundance: NA
d_gene: TRBD1
v_gene: TRBV6-4
j_gene: TRBJ2-5
CDR3aa: CASSAMTGGIETQYF
CDR3nt: TGTGCCAGCAGTGCCATGACAGGGGGCATAGAGACCCAGTACTTC

abundance: NA
d_gene: NA
v_gene: TRBV7-2
j_gene: TRBJ2-2
CDR3aa: CASCRGGRSNTGELFF
CDR3nt: TGTGCCAGCTGCAGGGGGGGCAGATCGAACACCGGGGAGCTGTTTTTT

abundance: NA
d_gene: NA
v_gene: TRBV4-3
j_gene: TRBJ2-5
CDR3aa: CASSRGQGETQYF
CDR3nt: TGCGCCAGCAGCCGCGGACAAGGAGAGACCCAGTACTTC

abundance: NA
d_gene: TRBD1
v_gene: TRBV6-4
j_gene: TRBJ2-4
CDR3aa: CASSDRTGNIQYF
CDR3nt: TGTGCCAGCAGTGACAGGACAGGGAACATTCAGTACTTC

abundance: NA
d_gene: TRBD1
v_gene: TRBV7-6
j_gene: TRBJ1-5
CDR3aa: CASSLADRANQPQHF
CDR3nt: TGTGCCAGCAGCTTAGCGGACAGGGCAAATCAGCCCCAGCATTTT

abundance: NA
d_gene: NA
v_gene: TRBV21-1
j_gene: TRBJ1-2
CDR3aa: CASSNRELIYGYTF
CDR3nt: TGTGCCAGCAGCAACAGGGAACTTATCTATGGCTACACCTTC

abundance: once
d_gene: NA
v_gene: TRBV9
j_gene: TRBJ2-2
CDR3aa: CASSVGASSGGELFF
CDR3nt: TGTGCCAGCAGCGTAGGAGCTAGTAGTGGCGGGGAGCTGTTTTTT

abundance: NA
d_gene: NA
v_gene: TRBV2
j_gene: TRBJ1-2
CDR3aa: CASNPRTGGTYGYTF
CDR3nt: TGTGCCAGCAATCCTAGGACGGGGGGGACCTATGGCTACACCTTC

abundance: NA
d_gene: NA
v_gene: TRBV5-1
j_gene: TRBJ1-4
CDR3aa: CASSSDSLTNEKLFF
CDR3nt: TGCGCCAGCAGTTCCGACAGCCTTACTAATGAAAAACTGTTTTTT

abundance: NA
d_gene: NA
v_gene: TRBV6-5
j_gene: TRBJ1-1
CDR3aa: CASRRTMTEAFF
CDR3nt: TGTGCCAGCAGACGGACGATGACTGAAGCTTTCTTT

abundance: NA
d_gene: NA
v_gene: TRBV5-1
j_gene: TRBJ2-2
CDR3aa: CASSLVLRGSGELFF
CDR3nt: TGCGCCAGCAGCTTGGTTTTACGGGGGTCCGGGGAGCTGTTTTTT

abundance: NA
d_gene: NA
v_gene: TRBV7-6
j_gene: TRBJ1-5
CDR3aa: CASSYQSGANQPQHF
CDR3nt: TGTGCCAGCAGCTATCAATCGGGGGCGAATCAGCCCCAGCATTTT

abundance: NA
d_gene: NA
v_gene: TRBV6-5
j_gene: TRBJ1-5
CDR3aa: CASSYRDQPQHF
CDR3nt: TGTGCCAGCAGTTACAGGGATCAGCCCCAGCATTTT

abundance: NA
d_gene: TRBD2
v_gene: TRBV6-6
j_gene: TRBJ2-7
CDR3aa: CASRRQLAGAYEQYF
CDR3nt: TGTGCCAGCAGGCGACAACTAGCGGGGGCCTACGAGCAGTACTTC

abundance: NA
d_gene: NA
v_gene: TRBV7-2
j_gene: TRBJ2-1
CDR3aa: CASSLAGGLYNEQFF
CDR3nt: TGTGCCAGCAGCTTGGCCGGGGGGCTATACAATGAGCAGTTCTTC

abundance: NA
d_gene: TRBD1
v_gene: TRBV11-2
j_gene: TRBJ2-7
CDR3aa: CASSLAGQGAYEQYF
CDR3nt: TGTGCCAGCAGCTTAGCTGGACAGGGAGCCTACGAGCAGTACTTC

abundance: few
d_gene: NA
v_gene: TRBV7-8
j_gene: TRBJ1-1
CDR3aa: CASSLARWGEGRRSGAFF
CDR3nt: TGTGCCAGCAGCTTAGCTCGTTGGGGTGAAGGACGACGGTCGGGAGCTTTCTTT

abundance: NA
d_gene: TRBD1
v_gene: TRBV6-5
j_gene: TRBJ2-2
CDR3aa: CAIKTGDTGELFF
CDR3nt: TGTGCCATCAAGACAGGGGACACCGGGGAGCTGTTTTTT

abundance: NA
d_gene: NA
v_gene: TRBV7-2
j_gene: TRBJ1-2
CDR3aa: CASSFNSFSNYGYTF
CDR3nt: TGTGCCAGCAGCTTTAACAGTTTTTCTAACTATGGCTACACCTTC

abundance: NA
d_gene: TRBD1
v_gene: TRBV30
j_gene: TRBJ1-2
CDR3aa: CAWRPTGPEYGYTF
CDR3nt: TGTGCCTGGAGACCGACAGGGCCAGAGTATGGCTACACCTTC

abundance: NA
d_gene: TRBD2
v_gene: TRBV11-2
j_gene: TRBJ2-5
CDR3aa: CASSLGKRGEETQYF
CDR3nt: TGTGCCAGCAGCTTAGGAAAGCGGGGGGAAGAGACCCAGTACTTC

abundance: NA
d_gene: NA
v_gene: TRBV6-5
j_gene: TRBJ1-2
CDR3aa: CASSRDKGIHGYTF
CDR3nt: TGTGCCAGCAGCCGAGATAAGGGTATACATGGCTACACCTTC

abundance: NA
d_gene: NA
v_gene: TRBV4-1
j_gene: TRBJ2-7
CDR3aa: CASSQEQDRYEQYF
CDR3nt: TGCGCCAGCAGCCAAGAACAGGACCGGTACGAGCAGTACTTC

abundance: NA
d_gene: TRBD2
v_gene: TRBV5-1
j_gene: TRBJ2-1
CDR3aa: CASSAGLARLGDNEQFF
CDR3nt: TGCGCCAGCAGCGCGGGACTAGCGCGCCTTGGGGACAATGAGCAGTTCTTC

abundance: NA
d_gene: NA
v_gene: TRBV21-1
j_gene: TRBJ1-2
CDR3aa: CASSNAEGDRGFYGYTF
CDR3nt: TGTGCCAGCAGCAATGCGGAAGGGGACAGGGGATTTTATGGCTACACCTTC